This TCR beta chain stems from a study of identifying expanded T cells in peripheral blood. General observations from the study: Differentially abundant clones: about 1.1 between replicates, 16.4 at around 15 days, less than 25 at four. Clone count variance between roughly 2-week samples rose with total template count.

Regarding this clone: Its antigen is as yet unknown.

Trimming took 3 bases from V and 5 from J, leaving 10 bases between them. Per germline, CDR1 SGHTA and CDR2 FQGNSA. The CDR3 runs to 13 residues. Healthy donors had no documented immune events, such as infections, while sampled. This table comes from immunoSEQ multiplex PCR, and its TCRdb copy is limited to in-frame clones, with some not included. This table holds about 76,000 clones, almost 85% found once. Sequencing was performed on blood. V usage is TRBV7-2 and J usage is TRBJ2-5; D may be TRBD1 (5 bases). This receptor was obtained from a person aged 18-69 years in good health. CDR3 nucleotide sequence: TGTGCCAGCAGCTTGCAGGGCAAGGAGACCCAGTACTTC. This codes for CASSLQGKETQYF.